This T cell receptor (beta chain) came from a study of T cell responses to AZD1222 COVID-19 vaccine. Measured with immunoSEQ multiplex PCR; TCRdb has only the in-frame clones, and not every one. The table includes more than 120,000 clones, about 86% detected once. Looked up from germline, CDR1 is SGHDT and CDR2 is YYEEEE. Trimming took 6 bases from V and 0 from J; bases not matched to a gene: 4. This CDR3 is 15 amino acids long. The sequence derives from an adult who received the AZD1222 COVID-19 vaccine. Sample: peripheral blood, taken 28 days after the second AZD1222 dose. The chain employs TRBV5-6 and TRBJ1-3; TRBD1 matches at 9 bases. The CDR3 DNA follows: TGTGCCAGCACCGAGACAGGGGGCTCTGGAAACACCATATATTTT. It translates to CASTETGGSGNTIYF.